Given below is one TCR beta chain in context. The clone's antigen remains unknown. Base quality data are lacking; no much larger clone is found one base away. Per the germline V gene, MNHNS is the CDR1 and SASEGT is the CDR2. The trim is 2 bases for V and 7 bases for J, with a gap of 15 bases between the germline ends. Measured from the cysteine to the phenylalanine, the CDR3 is 16 residues long. Of all the DNA, just the CDR3 is kept, 48 bases in frame from base 1. The time point label for this specimen denotes: baseline before first vaccination. The vaccinee samples were drawn from two UK trials, COV001 and COV002, one of which was a single-blind randomized controlled phase 2/3 trial testing AZD1222 (ChAdOx1 nCoV-19) in healthy adults. For TCRbeta chain sequencing, PBMC samples from trial participants were taken at day 0 and at day 28 after the second dose. The entry originates in a study of T cell responses to AZD1222 COVID-19 vaccine (dated by TCRdb to the early 2020s). Regarding the research as a whole: AZD1222 recipients with second doses at about 4 weeks or about 12 weeks were pooled, because spike-specific TCR depth and breadth did not differ between schedules. Trial participants were enrolled by age into subgroups of 18-55, 56-69 and 70-plus years, and about 150, 27 and 61 TCR-sequenced participants, respectively, were included in these subgroups. TCR sequencing covered some 250 trial participants: 200 to 220 given two doses of AZD1222 and about 26 given two doses of MenACWY control vaccine.

Here is what the overall study found, with its caveats: The 56-69-year group was small, and its depth increase did not reach significance, likely because of low power. Because no samples from the day 14 peak response were available, repertoires could be characterized only after the peak T cell response. A significant rise in spike-specific TCR breadth and depth was observed after two AZD1222 doses relative to day 0 and relative to MenACWY recipients. Epitopes outside the regions mutated in the B.1.351 and B.1.1.7 variants were reportedly recognized by nearly half of the unique spike-specific TCRs. The vaccine-associated CD4 TCRs covered the entire spike protein, and the dominant responses fell in regions 160-218 and 743-854. Participants were mostly white British and included more females than males, and it was suggested by the authors that clonal diversity may have been underestimated. Only 5 to 7 AZD1222 recipients were SARS-CoV-2 seropositive at baseline, limiting conclusions about previously exposed vaccinees.

The CDR3 regions of human TCRbeta chains were analyzed by immunosequencing. Per the original workflow: Repertoire TCRs were matched against a reference library of SARS-CoV-2-specific TCRs generated with the MIRA antigen-specificity platform. Breadth was defined as the fraction of unique TCRs that were SARS-CoV-2-associated, and depth was defined as the fraction of total T cells that were SARS-CoV-2-associated. Using the MIRA data, each spike-specific TCR was assigned both to the spike region to which the TCR was reactive and to a CD4 or CD8 class. Log10-transformed breadth and depth values were compared by one-way ANOVA with Sidak's multiple comparisons tests. This is the immuneACCESS table as TCRdb keeps it, with only in-frame sequences that have V and J called. A part of the clones is gone; compared with another copy, unresolved V genes explain less than half, and the rest is unexplained. Clone size and the V and J calls come from that table; the DNA yielded D and trimming. The sample table lists 150,000 or so clones, more than 75% of them with a count of one. Roughly 5% of the sample is held by the ten biggest clonotypes.

This clonotype was sampled from an adult in good health. The chain links TRBV6-1 with TRBJ1-6; the D gene identity is not certain. Sequenced here: peripheral blood, sampled on day 0 of AZD1222 vaccination. The DNA sequence follows: TGTGCCAGCAGTGAACAGGTCTTCAAACTCAATTCACCCCTCCACTTT. This gives the protein CASSEQVFKLNSPLHF.